This TCR beta chain was obtained from a study of T-cell reconstitution after alpha-beta-depleted transplantation in children. TCRbeta library construction was performed incorporating unique molecular identifiers. TCRdb called the PCR reads again in MiXCR, with one record for every CDR3 protein. The sample records about 610,000 distinct CDR3 sequences, 25% to 30% being singletons. Germline-derived CDR1 and CDR2 are GTSNPN and SVGIG (reference sequence). This CDR3 has 14 residues. The V gene lost 1 base and the J gene lost 2 bases, with 11 bases spanning the gap. This clonotype was observed a handful of times. Its antigen is still unknown. Points from the study as a whole: The high TCRbeta diversity at day 60 in some patients came from surviving recipient T cells and thymic progenitors.

This sequence was found in a boy under two years old with Wiskott-Aldrich syndrome, due to receive a stem cell transplant. The chain combines TRBV30 with TRBJ2-5; maybe TRBD1 (6 bases). The specimen comprised PBMCs, sampled before TCRalphabeta/CD19-depleted stem cell transplant. CDR3 nucleotides: TGTGCCTGGAGTGGCCAGGGGCGGCAAGAGACCCAGTACTTC. This codes for CAWSGQGRQETQYF.